One sample yielded the 23 T cell receptor beta chains listed below, sequenced in a study of cytomegalovirus exposure and HLA in healthy donors (dated by TCRdb to 2016 to 2017). The library was generated by the immunoSEQ multiplex PCR assay. For the multiplex PCR, a mixture combining 60 forward primers for TCR Vbeta segments and 13 reverse primers for TCR Jbeta segments was used. In TCRdb, the immuneACCESS table is reduced to in-frame sequences with V and J assigned. These tables do not hold every clone; where another copy was compared, an unresolved V gene accounts for under half, and the others remain unexplained. The sample has 150,000 to 200,000 clones on record, roughly 71% of them singletons. The top ten clonotypes cover approximately 1.5% of the sample. What was sequenced was PBMCs. These receptors originate from a girl under 18 in good health and CMV-seronegative.

This chain joins TRBV7-2 and TRBJ1-6; weak D call: TRBD1 (5 bases). V lost 5 bases to trimming and J lost 10 bases, with 18 bases between them. The germline CDR1 and CDR2 sequences are SGHTA and FQGNSA. The CDR3 has 15 amino acids. CDR3: CASSDNAQGRSPLHF. The CDR3 DNA reads as TGTGCCAGCAGCGATAACGCCCAGGGTCGGTCACCCCTCCACTTT.

The chain uses TRBV5-1 and TRBJ2-7; tentative D call: TRBD2 (6 bases). The CDR3 runs to 13 residues. Trimming pared 2 bases from V and 1 base from J, leaving 7 bases between. CDR1 SGHRS and CDR2 YFSETQ come from the germline V gene. The CDR3 DNA is TGCGCCAGCAGCTTCGGGACTTCCTACGAGCAGTACTTC. This sequence encodes CASSFGTSYEQYF.

The chain is built from TRBV29-1 and TRBJ1-5, with 8 bases that match TRBD1. This CDR3 is 16 amino acids long. J was trimmed by 4 bases and V by 4 bases; bases with no gene match: 12. Germline CDR1 reads SQVTM; CDR2 reads ANQGSEA. The CDR3 loop reads CSVAKDRESYNQPQHF. Written as DNA, the CDR3 is TGCAGCGTTGCCAAGGACAGGGAGAGTTATAATCAGCCCCAGCATTTT.

J is TRBJ2-5 and V is TRBV29-1; 15 bases are a match to TRBD2. CDR1 SQVTM and CDR2 ANQGSEA come from the germline V gene. The CDR3 has 16 residues. The V segment lost 7 bases and the J segment 4 bases; nucleotides outside the gene matches: 10. The chain's CDR3 is CSGTWTSGGALETQYF. The CDR3 coding sequence is TGCAGCGGAACGTGGACTAGCGGGGGGGCTTTAGAGACCCAGTACTTC. Full variable domain (missing parts from reference TRBV29-1 and TRBJ2-5): SAVISQKPSRDICQRGTSLTIQCQVDSQVTMMFWYRQQPGQSLTLIATANQGSEATYESGFVIDKFPISRPNLTFSTLTVSNMSPEDSSIYLCSGTWTSGGALETQYFGPGTRLLVL.

The chain has TRBV4-2 and TRBJ2-1, with D tentatively TRBD2 (5 bases). The CDR3 has 16 amino acids. In germline, CDR1 is LGHNA, CDR2 YNFKEQ. V lost 3 bases to trimming and J lost 7 bases, with 19 bases between them. Here the CDR3 reads CASSQSEGTFLNEQFF. CDR3 DNA sequence: TGTGCCAGCAGCCAGAGCGAGGGTACGTTTTTGAATGAGCAGTTCTTC.

The chain links TRBV6-1 to TRBJ2-3; 10 positions match TRBD1. Germline assignment: CDR1 MNHNS and CDR2 SASEGT. This CDR3 spans 14 amino acids. Germline trimming cut 7 bases from V and 11 bases from J; bases unmatched to any gene: 12. The CDR3 here is CASKDRGSPQRQYF. Here the CDR3 DNA reads TGTGCCAGCAAGGACAGGGGGAGCCCTCAAAGGCAGTATTTT.

The J gene is TRBJ1-6, the V gene TRBV7-3; D gene unclear. Germline V gene sequence: CDR1 SGHTA, CDR2 FQGTGA. The CDR3 length is 13 residues. Trimming cost V 5 bases and J 9 bases, with 11 bases left between them. The CDR3 DNA follows: TGTGCCAGCAGCAGATCGGAGCGTTCACCCCTCCACTTT. Translation: CASSRSERSPLHF.

The chain links TRBV9 to TRBJ2-3; TRBD1 matches 7 bases. The V gene end was trimmed by 4 bases and the J gene end by 5 bases; junction bases not matched to a gene: 4. The CDR3 length is 13 residues. Germline V gene data show CDR1 as SGDLS and CDR2 as YYNGEE. The CDR3 DNA is TGTGCCAGCAGCTCAACAGGGGAAGATACGCAGTATTTT. This gives the protein CASSSTGEDTQYF. The whole variable domain, filled in from reference TRBV9 and TRBJ2-3, reads DSGVTQTPKHLITATGQRVTLRCSPRSGDLSVYWYQQSLDQGLQFLIQYYNGEERAKGNILERFSAQQFPDLHSELNLSSLELGDSALYFCASSSTGEDTQYFGPGTRLTVL.

The V and J genes are TRBV6-6 and TRBJ1-6, with D uncertain. The CDR3 is 15 residues long. Germline V CDR1 and CDR2: MNHNY, SVGAGI (reference sequence). V gave up 2 bases and J gave up 10 bases, with 15 bases separating them. CDR3 bases: TGTGCCAGCAGTTACATAGGCCGGGTCTCGTCACCCCTCCACTTT. Residues: CASSYIGRVSSPLHF.

The chain has TRBV20-1 and TRBJ2-3; D is ambiguous. The V gene's germline CDR1 is DFQATT and CDR2 SNEGSKA (reference sequence). This CDR3 spans 11 amino acids. V was pared by 7 bases and J by 0 bases, with 5 bases between. The CDR3 reads CSGASTDTQYF. The DNA of the CDR3 is TGCAGTGGAGCTAGCACAGATACGCAGTATTTT.

This chain connects TRBV5-3 to TRBJ1-2; TRBD1 aligns across 7 bases. TRBV5-3 qualifies as an ORF whose function is uncertain. This CDR3 is built from 13 residues. With V trimmed by 5 bases and J by 4 bases, 5 bases remained unmatched. The CDR3 reads CARRHRGPYGYTF. CDR3 bases: TGTGCCAGAAGGCATAGGGGGCCCTATGGCTACACCTTC.

This clone showed up just a few times. The V gene is TRBV6-5, the J gene TRBJ1-6; 7 bases are shared with TRBD1. The ends lost 6 bases at V and 12 bases at J; junction bases unmatched: 14. The germline gives CDR1 MNHEY, CDR2 SVGAGI. This CDR3 is 15 amino acids long. The CDR3 spells CASRRTGALREPLHF. As DNA, the CDR3 is TGTGCCAGCAGGCGAACAGGGGCCCTAAGGGAACCCCTCCACTTT.

This chain links TRBV6-1 with TRBJ1-5; 10 nucleotides align to TRBD1. The junction had 6 bases not matched to a gene; V was cut back by 0 bases and J by 4 bases. Germline V gene sequence: CDR1 MNHNS, CDR2 SASEGT. The CDR3 runs 17 residues. The CDR3: CASSEAWTGGINQPQHF. For the CDR3, the DNA is TGTGCCAGCAGTGAAGCGTGGACAGGGGGAATAAATCAGCCCCAGCATTTT.

As for this clone: At one of its ends the junction is not consistent with the germline gene, which may arise from a read error. V is TRBV6-5 and J is TRBJ1-2; D is unclear. Germline CDR1 and CDR2: MNHEY and SVGAGI. The CDR3 is made up of 13 amino acids. The CDR3 here is CASSNQADYGYNF. DNA for the CDR3: TGTGCCAGCAGTAATCAGGCAGATTATGGCTACAACTTC.

The chain links TRBV30 to TRBJ2-3; D remains unclear. This CDR3 is 14 amino acids long. Germline CDR1 reads GTSNPN; CDR2 reads SVGIG (reference sequence). The V end lost 4 bases, the J end lost 4 bases, and 15 bases lay between the germline ends. The CDR3: CAWTRPYFADTQYF. In DNA form, the CDR3 reads TGTGCCTGGACACGCCCCTACTTTGCAGATACGCAGTATTTT. The whole variable domain, remainder taken from reference TRBV30 and TRBJ2-3, is SQTIHQWPATLVQPVGSPLSLECTVEGTSNPNLYWYRQAAGRGLQLLFYSVGIGQISSEVPQNLSASRPQDRQFILSSKKLLLSDSGFYLCAWTRPYFADTQYFGPGTRLTVL.

A few counts support this clone. The CDR3 DNA follows: TGTGCCAGCAGCTTAGTCAGGGGTTTCGGTCTGAACACTGAAGCTTTCTTT. This encodes CASSLVRGFGLNTEAFF. The chain couples TRBV7-9 to TRBJ1-1, with D possibly matching TRBD1 (6 bases). Trimming cost V 1 base and J 0 bases, with 15 bases left between them. The CDR3 consists of 17 residues. Germline-derived CDR1 and CDR2 are SEHNR and FQNEAQ (reference sequence).

The chain employs TRBV10-1 and TRBJ1-1, with 10 bases identical to TRBD1. Trimming at V came to 7 bases and at J to 1 base, leaving 6 bases not matched to a gene. The CDR3 has 15 amino acids. CDR1 is WNHNN, CDR2 SYGVQD, per germline (reference sequence). CDR3 residues: CASITGQGRNTEAFF. In nucleotides, the CDR3 is TGCGCCAGCATTACGGGACAGGGGAGGAACACTGAAGCTTTCTTT.

V gene TRBV9 combines with J gene TRBJ2-2; perhaps TRBD1 as D (6 bases). In germline, CDR1 is SGDLS, CDR2 YYNGEE. V gave up 0 bases and J gave up 4 bases, with 10 bases separating them. The CDR3 contains 15 residues. In DNA form, the CDR3 reads TGTGCCAGCAGCGTAGGGGGGCTTGGCACCGGGGAGCTGTTTTTT. Translated: CASSVGGLGTGELFF.

This chain links TRBV9 with TRBJ1-1; the match to TRBD1 covers 8 bases. The V and J ends lost 0 bases and 0 bases, in that order; junction bases with no gene match: 1. Germline assignment: CDR1 SGDLS and CDR2 YYNGEE. The CDR3 contains 15 residues. In DNA, the CDR3 is TGTGCCAGCAGCGTAGAGGGACAGGTGAACACTGAAGCTTTCTTT. Translated, it gives CASSVEGQVNTEAFF.

The rearrangement links TRBV7-9 to TRBJ1-2; 7 bases align to TRBD1. The germline V gene has CDR1 SEHNR and CDR2 FQNEAQ (reference sequence). The ends lost 5 bases at V and 10 bases at J; junction bases unmatched: 7. The CDR3 sequence is 12 residues long. The CDR3 reads CASSPETGPYTF. In DNA, the CDR3 is TGTGCCAGCAGCCCTGAGACAGGGCCCTACACCTTC.

This clone turned up a few times. The rearrangement links TRBV4-1 to TRBJ2-7; no clear D gene. Germline V CDR1 and CDR2: MGHRA, YSYEKL. The CDR3 sequence is 13 residues long. Trimming took 3 bases from V and 5 from J, leaving 11 bases between them. CDR3 in amino acids: CASSHPLSHEQYF. For the CDR3, the DNA is TGCGCCAGCAGCCATCCCCTAAGTCACGAGCAGTACTTC.

Regarding this clone: Other nucleotide sequences in the sample specify the same CDR3. This chain uses TRBV5-1 with TRBJ1-5; D is possibly TRBD1 (5 bases). V dropped 1 base and J dropped 7 bases, with 12 bases sitting between them. CDR1 and CDR2 (germline): SGHRS, YFSETQ. This CDR3 contains 14 residues. The CDR3 here is CASSLRGGNQPQHF. CDR3 in DNA: TGCGCCAGCAGCTTGAGGGGAGGGAACCAGCCCCAGCATTTT.

The chain links TRBV9 to TRBJ1-2; a weak D match, TRBD1 (5 bases). V gave up 6 bases and J gave up 2 bases, with 14 bases separating them. Germline CDR1 SGDLS, CDR2 YYNGEE. CDR3 length: 14 residues. The DNA for the CDR3 is TGTGCCAGCAACCCGGACAATTCCAACTATGGCTACACCTTC. Protein: CASNPDNSNYGYTF.